This T cell receptor (beta chain) was recovered during a study of cytomegalovirus exposure and HLA in healthy donors. Regarding the study as a whole: Analysis was performed later, and it showed HLA-associated TCR beta chains to be more clonally expanded than equally common others. In a later analysis, a missense DCLRE1C variant was linked to TCR beta V- and J-gene trimming.

Germline V CDR1 and CDR2: SGHDT, YYEEEE. CDR3 size: 15 residues. With 4 bases clipped from V and 12 bases from J, the junction kept 12 bases outside the gene matches. Concerning this clone: Its antigen remains unknown.

With 60 Vbeta and 13 Jbeta primers, the PCR was carried out. Clones were read by immunoSEQ multiplex PCR, and TCRdb kept only the in-frame ones, dropping some. Among some 120,000 clones listed, around 81% were seen once. The receptor was derived from a female donor in good health and CMV-seronegative. The chain links TRBV5-6 to TRBJ2-1; TRBD2 agrees at 11 bases. Sequencing was performed on PBMCs. DNA of the CDR3: TGTGCCAGCAGCCATACTAGCGGGAGTACATTTGGGCAGTTCTTC. Amino acid sequence: CASSHTSGSTFGQFF.